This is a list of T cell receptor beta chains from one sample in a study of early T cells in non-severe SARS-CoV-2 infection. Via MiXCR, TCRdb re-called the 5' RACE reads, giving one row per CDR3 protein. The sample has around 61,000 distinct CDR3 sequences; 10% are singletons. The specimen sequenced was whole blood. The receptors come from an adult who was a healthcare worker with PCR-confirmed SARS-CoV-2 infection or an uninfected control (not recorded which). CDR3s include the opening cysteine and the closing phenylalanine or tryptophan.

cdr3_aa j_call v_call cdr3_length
CASSLIIQPAYEQYF TRBJ2-7 TRBV27 15
CSAKTLKRGSTDTQYF TRBJ2-3 TRBV20-1 16
CASSSGLAGGRREQFF TRBJ2-1 TRBV7-3 16
CASSLVRWGTQYF TRBJ2-5 TRBV7-7 13
CASSSSGTSSYNEQFF TRBJ2-1 TRBV7-8 16
CSVTFTGGQETQYF TRBJ2-5 TRBV29-1 14
CASSLGLRGTGDYEQYF TRBJ2-7 TRBV7-9 17
CASSLESQYNSPLHF TRBJ1-6 TRBV7-2 15
CASSLRGKETEAFF TRBJ1-1 TRBV12-3/TRBV12-4 14
CASSFDGKAQETQYF TRBJ2-5 TRBV12-3/TRBV12-4 15
CASSQDDTSYEQYF TRBJ2-7 TRBV3-1 14
CASSEAGGRSQPQHF TRBJ1-5 TRBV2 15
CSVEDLRTGGPYEQYF TRBJ2-7 TRBV29-1 16
CASSQRRSYTEAFF TRBJ1-1 TRBV14 14
CASSLSVTSGNSREQFF TRBJ2-1 TRBV11-1 17
CASSLGSMNTEAFF TRBJ1-1 TRBV5-6 14
CVSSPDSGANVLTF TRBJ2-6 TRBV7-3 14
CASSRDRTRTEAFF TRBJ1-1 TRBV6-2/TRBV6-3 14
CASSFIGDTQYF TRBJ2-3 TRBV7-6 12
CASSPWNTGELFF TRBJ2-2 TRBV7-3 13
CSVVRGSAGELFF TRBJ2-2 TRBV29-1 13
CASSLEGSQGTNYGYTF TRBJ1-2 TRBV7-9 17
CASSRLIKYQETQYF TRBJ2-5 TRBV6-5 15
CASSLHGQDYGYTF TRBJ1-2 TRBV6-5 14
CASSYSMGDNTGELFF TRBJ2-2 TRBV6-5 16
CSADSTRDTLDEKLFF TRBJ1-4 TRBV20-1 16
CSARFGLEVTDTQYF TRBJ2-3 TRBV20-1 15
CASSKSAGHSTDTQYF TRBJ2-3 TRBV11-2 16
CASSQDSGYEQYF TRBJ2-7 TRBV14 13
CASSGLLDNEQFF TRBJ2-1 TRBV5-1 13
CASSLFGLADYEQYF TRBJ2-7 TRBV28 15
CASDDRGLYNTEAFF TRBJ1-1 TRBV6-1 15
CASSLLIDNYEQYF TRBJ2-7 TRBV7-2 14
CSARDGGLQSDEQFF TRBJ2-1 TRBV20-1 15
CASSLRDGQGAFF TRBJ1-1 TRBV7-2 13
CASSFSSSGRGDTQYF TRBJ2-3 TRBV3-1 16
CSAPRQGATEAFF TRBJ1-1 TRBV20-1 13
CASSLQDRYEQYF TRBJ2-7 TRBV4-1 13
CSARASGRNTGELFF TRBJ2-2 TRBV20-1 15
CASSGLAGKNIQYF TRBJ2-4 TRBV2 14
CSAKPPGLGVNEQFF TRBJ2-1 TRBV20-1 15
CSARNTPYNEQFF TRBJ2-1 TRBV20-1 13
CASSRSTGRGGELFF TRBJ2-2 TRBV11-2 15
CASSLGPLEQYF TRBJ2-7 TRBV7-9 12
CASGNWVLSYNEQFF TRBJ2-1 TRBV12-3/TRBV12-4 15
CAISGVGLAYEQYF TRBJ2-7 TRBV10-3 14
CASSLGDWSRSYEQYF TRBJ2-7 TRBV13 16
CASSLGESGITDTQYF TRBJ2-3 TRBV5-1 16
CAISDAGEGEQFF TRBJ2-1 TRBV10-3 13
CASSKARAGEINQPQHF TRBJ1-5 TRBV21-1 17
CASSSAAGTDTQYF TRBJ2-3 TRBV7-2 14